Listed below are T cell receptor beta chains from one sample, sequenced in a study of T cell changes during pregnancy in multiple sclerosis. The protocol was immunoSEQ multiplex PCR, while the TCRdb copy is restricted to in-frame clones and leaves out a portion. This sample has around 62,000 clones, with roughly 93% found just once. The sequences come from CD8+ T cells from peripheral blood mononuclear cells, collected in the second trimester of pregnancy. Receptor source: a female donor with multiple sclerosis, enrolled in a pregnancy study. CDR3s include the opening cysteine and the closing phenylalanine or tryptophan. Fields, in order: D gene, J gene, V gene, clone size, CDR3 DNA, CDR3 protein. The D gene is left open where the match is weak. Expanded clones get a size class; other rows say once, few or many, or leave the size out.

d_call: .
j_call: TRBJ1-5
v_call: TRBV7-9
clone_size: once
cdr3_nt: TGTGCCAGCAGCTCCGGGAGACAGCCCCAGCATTTT
cdr3_aa: CASSSGRQPQHF

d_call: .
j_call: TRBJ2-1
v_call: TRBV2
clone_size: .
cdr3_nt: TGTGCCAGCAGCACCCGGGGCGGGACTTACAATGAGCAGTTCTTC
cdr3_aa: CASSTRGGTYNEQFF

d_call: .
j_call: TRBJ2-2
v_call: TRBV9
clone_size: .
cdr3_nt: TGTGCCAGCAGCCTAGGGGGGACACCTAACACCGGGGAGCTGTTTTTT
cdr3_aa: CASSLGGTPNTGELFF

d_call: .
j_call: TRBJ2-7
v_call: TRBV5-6
clone_size: .
cdr3_nt: TGTGCCAGCAGCTTGAGTGAGTACGAGCAGTACTTC
cdr3_aa: CASSLSEYEQYF

d_call: .
j_call: TRBJ1-2
v_call: TRBV5-6
clone_size: .
cdr3_nt: TGTGCCAGCAGCTTACAGGGTTCTAACTATGGCTACACCTTC
cdr3_aa: CASSLQGSNYGYTF

d_call: .
j_call: TRBJ1-5
v_call: TRBV27
clone_size: once
cdr3_nt: TGTGCCAGCAGTAACGGGACTTTCGGACCCTATAGCAATCAGCCCCAGCATTTT
cdr3_aa: CASSNGTFGPYSNQPQHF

d_call: .
j_call: TRBJ2-2
v_call: TRBV7-9
clone_size: .
cdr3_nt: TGTGCCAGCAGCCCTCCCGTACAACTAACCGGGGAGCTGTTTTTT
cdr3_aa: CASSPPVQLTGELFF

d_call: .
j_call: TRBJ1-2
v_call: TRBV27
clone_size: once
cdr3_nt: TGTGCCAGCAGTTTGGAGGGCTTGAATGGCTACACCTTC
cdr3_aa: CASSLEGLNGYTF

d_call: .
j_call: TRBJ1-1
v_call: TRBV6-1
clone_size: .
cdr3_nt: TGTGCCAGCATCCAGATCCCGGGGGCTGAAGCTTTCTTT
cdr3_aa: CASIQIPGAEAFF

d_call: .
j_call: TRBJ1-4
v_call: TRBV2
clone_size: .
cdr3_nt: TGTGCCAGCAGTGAATTGTACACGGGTAATGAAAAACTGTTTTTT
cdr3_aa: CASSELYTGNEKLFF

d_call: .
j_call: TRBJ1-2
v_call: TRBV2
clone_size: .
cdr3_nt: TGTGCCAGCAGTGGCAGATCTAACTATGGCTACACCTTC
cdr3_aa: CASSGRSNYGYTF

d_call: TRBD2
j_call: TRBJ2-1
v_call: TRBV6-4
clone_size: once
cdr3_nt: TGTGCCAGGGTCGTGGGCGGGAGGTCTTACAATGAGCAGTTCTTC
cdr3_aa: CARVVGGRSYNEQFF

d_call: TRBD2
j_call: TRBJ2-1
v_call: TRBV30
clone_size: .
cdr3_nt: TGTGCCTGTATCGGACTAGCGGATTACAATGAGCAGTTCTTC
cdr3_aa: CACIGLADYNEQFF

d_call: .
j_call: TRBJ1-1
v_call: TRBV27
clone_size: .
cdr3_nt: TGTGCCAGCAGCCCCATCCCGAACACTGAAGCTTTCTTT
cdr3_aa: CASSPIPNTEAFF

d_call: TRBD2
j_call: TRBJ2-3
v_call: TRBV27
clone_size: .
cdr3_nt: TGTGCCAGCAGTCGCCTAGCGGGGGTCCCAGATACGCAGTATTTT
cdr3_aa: CASSRLAGVPDTQYF

d_call: TRBD2
j_call: TRBJ2-1
v_call: TRBV19
clone_size: .
cdr3_nt: TGTGCCAGTAGTACGACTAGCGGGGAGTACAATGAGCAGTTCTTC
cdr3_aa: CASSTTSGEYNEQFF

d_call: .
j_call: TRBJ2-7
v_call: TRBV10-1
clone_size: .
cdr3_nt: TGCGCCAGCGGACCGGGACATCTCTACGAGCAGTACTTC
cdr3_aa: CASGPGHLYEQYF

d_call: TRBD1
j_call: TRBJ2-1
v_call: TRBV7-9
clone_size: .
cdr3_nt: TGTGCCAGCAGCTTAGTCCAGGGGGCATTCAATGAGCAGTTCTTC
cdr3_aa: CASSLVQGAFNEQFF

d_call: .
j_call: TRBJ2-7
v_call: TRBV10-2
clone_size: .
cdr3_nt: TGCGCCAGCACTCCAGGGGCAAGCGAGCAGTACTTC
cdr3_aa: CASTPGASEQYF

d_call: .
j_call: TRBJ1-2
v_call: TRBV19
clone_size: .
cdr3_nt: TGTGCCAGTAGTCATCAGGCGCTCTACACCTTC
cdr3_aa: CASSHQALYTF

d_call: .
j_call: TRBJ2-2
v_call: TRBV7-6
clone_size: .
cdr3_nt: TGTGCCAGCAGCCTCGCCGGGGAGCTGTTTTTT
cdr3_aa: CASSLAGELFF

d_call: .
j_call: TRBJ2-1
v_call: TRBV19
clone_size: .
cdr3_nt: TGTGCCAGTAGTATAGGGTGGCTAGCGCTTGAAAATGAGCAGTTCTTC
cdr3_aa: CASSIGWLALENEQFF

d_call: TRBD2
j_call: TRBJ2-7
v_call: TRBV5-1
clone_size: .
cdr3_nt: TGCGCCAGCAGCTTGGATGGGACTAGCGGGAGTATCTACGAGCAGTACTTC
cdr3_aa: CASSLDGTSGSIYEQYF

d_call: .
j_call: TRBJ2-3
v_call: TRBV7-9
clone_size: .
cdr3_nt: TGTGCCAGCAGCTTAGTAGGTTCGACCCGGACTCCCCCAGATACGCAGTATTTT
cdr3_aa: CASSLVGSTRTPPDTQYF

d_call: .
j_call: TRBJ2-1
v_call: TRBV11-1
clone_size: .
cdr3_nt: TGTGCCAGCAGCTATTCGAGGAATGAGCAGTTCTTC
cdr3_aa: CASSYSRNEQFF

d_call: TRBD1
j_call: TRBJ2-7
v_call: TRBV5-6
clone_size: .
cdr3_nt: TGTGCCAGCAGCTTGAGGCAGGGGGCTCACAACGAGCAGTACTTC
cdr3_aa: CASSLRQGAHNEQYF

d_call: TRBD2
j_call: TRBJ2-3
v_call: TRBV10-2
clone_size: .
cdr3_nt: TGCGCCAGCACCCCCCTCATACCTAGCGGGGGAGCTAGCACAGATACGCAGTATTTT
cdr3_aa: CASTPLIPSGGASTDTQYF

d_call: .
j_call: TRBJ1-5
v_call: TRBV27
clone_size: .
cdr3_nt: TGTGCCAGCGGGATGACAGGCGCCCAGCCCCAGCATTTT
cdr3_aa: CASGMTGAQPQHF

d_call: .
j_call: TRBJ2-1
v_call: TRBV5-8
clone_size: .
cdr3_nt: TGTGCCAGCAGCCCTTTGCGTAGGAGCTCCTACAATGAGCAGTTCTTC
cdr3_aa: CASSPLRRSSYNEQFF

d_call: .
j_call: TRBJ1-5
v_call: TRBV2
clone_size: .
cdr3_nt: TGTGCCAGCAGAAGGTCAGTTTCGGAGAATTTCAATCAGCCCCAGCATTTT
cdr3_aa: CASRRSVSENFNQPQHF

d_call: .
j_call: TRBJ1-5
v_call: TRBV30
clone_size: .
cdr3_nt: TGTGCCTGGAGCCCCGGGAGGAGTAGCAATCAGCCCCAGCATTTT
cdr3_aa: CAWSPGRSSNQPQHF

d_call: TRBD1
j_call: TRBJ2-4
v_call: TRBV10-3
clone_size: .
cdr3_nt: TGTGCCATCAGTGATAGGGACAGACTAGCCAAAAACATTCAGTACTTC
cdr3_aa: CAISDRDRLAKNIQYF

d_call: .
j_call: TRBJ1-6
v_call: TRBV9
clone_size: .
cdr3_nt: TGTGCCAGCAGCGTAGGGACAGAGGGGAAATCACCCCTCCACTTT
cdr3_aa: CASSVGTEGKSPLHF

d_call: TRBD1
j_call: TRBJ1-1
v_call: TRBV19
clone_size: .
cdr3_nt: TGTGCCAGTAGTATAGACGAGGACAGGCGGAACACTGAAGCTTTCTTT
cdr3_aa: CASSIDEDRRNTEAFF

d_call: TRBD1
j_call: TRBJ1-1
v_call: TRBV27
clone_size: .
cdr3_nt: TGTGCCAGCAGTTTGGGGCTACCGGGACAGGGGCCGAACACTGAAGCTTTCTTT
cdr3_aa: CASSLGLPGQGPNTEAFF

d_call: .
j_call: TRBJ2-7
v_call: TRBV28
clone_size: .
cdr3_nt: TGTGCCAGCAGCCCTAACTACGAGCAGTACTTC
cdr3_aa: CASSPNYEQYF

d_call: .
j_call: TRBJ2-5
v_call: TRBV7-9
clone_size: .
cdr3_nt: TGTGCCAGCAGCCTCAATGGGCCCCAGTACTTC
cdr3_aa: CASSLNGPQYF

d_call: .
j_call: TRBJ2-5
v_call: TRBV4-2
clone_size: .
cdr3_nt: TGTGCCAGCAGCCACCCCGGGGATGAGACCCAGTACTTC
cdr3_aa: CASSHPGDETQYF

d_call: .
j_call: TRBJ1-1
v_call: TRBV19
clone_size: .
cdr3_nt: TGTGCCAGTAGTATTTCTCGGACTCTGATGACTGAAGCTTTCTTT
cdr3_aa: CASSISRTLMTEAFF